Following are 30 T cell receptor beta chains from one sample sequenced in a study of CD8+ T cells in alopecia areata. Treatment: oral pan-JAK inhibitor, 5-10 mg twice daily. Extracted from the samples, RNA was reverse transcribed into cDNA to serve as the sequencing template. TCRdb's table, derived via immunoSEQ multiplex PCR, lists solely in-frame clones and lacks some. The sample has around 86,000 clones; about two thirds are singletons. Sequencing was performed on CD8+ T cells sorted from blood, taken around week 44, from a patient treated with tofacitinib. The source is a human donor with alopecia areata.

This clone was detected a few times. V is TRBV9 and J is TRBJ1-2, with 9 bases lining up with TRBD1. J lost 7 bases, V lost 2 bases, and 9 bases had no gene match. Germline loops: CDR1 SGDLS, CDR2 YYNGEE. The CDR3 extends over 15 amino acids. For the CDR3, the DNA is TGTGCCAGCAGCGTTACAGGGGGCTCGGCCCGTGGCTACACCTTC. Protein: CASSVTGGSARGYTF.

The chain carries TRBV2 and TRBJ2-6, with unresolved D. Germline V lookup: CDR1 SNHLY, CDR2 FYNNEI. V was cut by 4 bases and J by 1 base, with 11 bases left in between. The CDR3 runs to 16 residues. The CDR3 nucleotides are TGTGCCAGCAGTGGAGGCGGCCAATCTGGGGCCAACGTCCTGACTTTC. It is translated as CASSGGGQSGANVLTF.

The sample holds a few counts of this clone. One junction end does not reproduce the germline sequence, and a read error may be involved. V gene TRBV7-9 combines with J gene TRBJ2-1; D remains ambiguous. Germline CDR1 and CDR2: SEHNR and FQNEAQ (reference sequence). This CDR3 region has 15 residues. This CDR3 reads CASSQDDRGSDEQFF. The CDR3 DNA is TGCGCCAGCAGCCAAGATGACCGCGGAAGCGATGAGCAGTTCTTC.

This clone was seen only a few times. V gene TRBV12-5 combines with J gene TRBJ1-5; D may be TRBD1 (5 bases). V lost 0 bases and J lost 0, with 15 bases in between. CDR3 length equals 18 residues. CDR1 and CDR2 from the germline V gene are LGHNT and FRNRAP. Here the CDR3 reads CASGLVQVADSSNQPQHF. CDR3 in DNA: TGTGCTAGTGGTTTGGTACAGGTGGCCGACTCTAGCAATCAGCCCCAGCATTTT.

The V gene is TRBV11-2, the J gene TRBJ2-4; 11 bases fit TRBD2. J was trimmed by 8 bases and V by 1 base; bases with no gene match: 4. The CDR3 sequence is 15 residues long. Germline CDR1 SGHAT, CDR2 FQNNGV. CDR3 bases: TGTGCCAGCAGCTTAGGACTAGCGGGGACCCACATTCAGTACTTC. Residues: CASSLGLAGTHIQYF.

The DNA of the CDR3 is TGTGCCAGCAGCTTGACCGGGAACACTGAAGCTTTCTTT. The encoded protein is CASSLTGNTEAFF. V gene TRBV5-6 combines with J gene TRBJ1-1; D uncertain. The germline V gene has CDR1 SGHDT and CDR2 YYEEEE. The CDR3 is 13 residues long. V lost 1 base and J 1 base, leaving 5 bases between the germline ends.

The J gene is TRBJ1-2, the V gene TRBV19, with D unclear. Deletions cut 7 bases from V and 4 bases from J, with 13 bases between. The CDR3 consists of 13 residues. Germline V gene lookup returns CDR1 LNHDA and CDR2 SQIVND (reference sequence). Written as DNA, the CDR3 is TGTGCCAGTACCCCAGGAACAGCCTATGGCTACACCTTC. This sequence encodes CASTPGTAYGYTF.

J is TRBJ1-3 and V is TRBV5-8; the D is unclear. V shed 2 bases and J shed 0 bases, with 12 bases lying between them. Germline V gene data show CDR1 as SGHTS and CDR2 as YDEGEE. This CDR3 is built from 16 residues. CDR3 amino acids: CASSFDGRGSGNTIYF. Here the CDR3 DNA reads TGTGCCAGCAGCTTCGACGGACGAGGCTCTGGAAACACCATATATTTT.

This clone was observed a few times. CDR3: CAWERAREAFF. The CDR3 DNA reads as TGTGCCTGGGAAAGGGCCCGCGAGGCTTTCTTT. J is TRBJ1-1 and V is TRBV30, with unresolved D. Trimming removed 5 bases from V and 11 bases from J, with 15 bases in between. The CDR3 consists of 11 residues. Germline CDR1 reads GTSNPN; CDR2 reads SVGIG (reference sequence).

The chain carries TRBV5-1 and TRBJ2-2; a weak D match, TRBD1 (5 bases). The V gene lost 0 bases and the J gene lost 0 bases, with 9 bases spanning the gap. Germline V gene sequence: CDR1 SGHRS, CDR2 YFSETQ. This CDR3 is built from 16 residues. CDR3 bases: TGCGCCAGCAGCTTGGCCTGGACAACGAACACCGGGGAGCTGTTTTTT. Encoded protein: CASSLAWTTNTGELFF.

This chain uses TRBV29-1 with TRBJ2-7, with 9 bases matching TRBD2. The germline gives CDR1 SQVTM, CDR2 ANQGSEA. CDR3 length equals 13 residues. J was trimmed by 3 bases and V by 3 bases; bases with no gene match: 3. CDR3 protein: CSVDISGSYEQYF. In DNA form, the CDR3 reads TGCAGCGTTGATATTAGCGGGAGCTACGAGCAGTACTTC.

The chain recombines TRBV11-2 with TRBJ2-6; 7 nucleotides match TRBD2. The length of the CDR3 is 18 residues. The V gene end was trimmed by 1 base and the J gene end by 2 bases; junction bases not matched to a gene: 8. Looked up from germline, CDR1 is SGHAT and CDR2 is FQNNGV. The CDR3 region is CASSLVRGERAGANVLTF. CDR3 sequence (DNA): TGTGCCAGCAGCTTAGTTCGGGGGGAGAGGGCTGGGGCCAACGTCCTGACTTTC.

This chain joins TRBV6-5 and TRBJ2-7; a weak D match, TRBD2 (6 bases). This CDR3 comprises 13 residues. CDR1 is MNHEY, CDR2 SVGAGI, per germline. V was shortened by 6 bases and J by 1 base, with 10 bases between the two germline ends. The CDR3 is CASRRESSYEQYF. In DNA form, the CDR3 reads TGTGCCAGCAGACGGGAGAGTTCCTACGAGCAGTACTTC.

The chain uses TRBV5-6 and TRBJ2-7; 7 bases match TRBD1. With V trimmed by 1 base and J by 6 bases, 7 bases remained unmatched. The germline V gene encodes CDR1 SGHDT and CDR2 YYEEEE. The CDR3 covers 14 residues. Written as DNA, the CDR3 is TGTGCCAGCAGCTTGTTGAACAGGGGTTTCGAGCAGTACTTC. It is translated as CASSLLNRGFEQYF.

This chain links TRBV10-2 with TRBJ2-7; the D call may be TRBD1 or TRBD2 (5 bases each). Between the trimmed V and J ends, which lost 4 bases and 7 bases, there was a span of 20 bases. The CDR3 spans 15 residues. Germline V CDR1 and CDR2: WSHSY, SAAADI. The CDR3 region has the DNA TGCGCCAGCAGTGCCGGAACAGGACTTATGGGTGAGCAGTACTTC. Protein: CASSAGTGLMGEQYF.

Only a few counts were recorded for this clone. The chain combines TRBV29-1 with TRBJ1-3; no definite D call. CDR3 size: 11 residues. V was pared by 2 bases and J by 5 bases, with 4 bases between. Germline CDR1 SQVTM, CDR2 ANQGSEA. The CDR3 loop is CSVERRNTIYF. CDR3 nucleotide sequence: TGCAGCGTTGAACGGAGAAACACCATATATTTT.

The rearrangement uses TRBV7-6 and TRBJ1-3, with 8 nucleotides matching TRBD1. The CDR3 covers 16 residues. Trimming at V came to 2 bases and at J to 2 bases, leaving 5 bases not matched to a gene. Germline V lookup: CDR1 SGHVS, CDR2 FNYEAQ. DNA of the CDR3: TGTGCCAGCAGCTTAATGACAGGGGCGACTGGAAACACCATATATTTT. This sequence encodes CASSLMTGATGNTIYF.

In DNA, the CDR3 is TGTGCCAGCAGGACAGGGGGCGCAGATACGCAGTATTTT. This sequence encodes CASRTGGADTQYF. V and J are TRBV2 and TRBJ2-3; 10 nucleotides match TRBD1. V gave up 6 bases and J gave up 4 bases; unmatched junction bases: 1. Per germline, CDR1 SNHLY and CDR2 FYNNEI. The length of the CDR3 is 13 residues.

The chain links TRBV4-3 to TRBJ1-5; D possibly corresponds to TRBD1 (6 bases). Germline V CDR1 and CDR2: LGHNA, YSLEER. V was clipped by 1 base and J by 3 bases, with 10 bases between them. The CDR3 has 15 amino acids. The CDR3 nucleotides read TGCGCCAGCAGCCAAGTATACAGGGCCAATCAGCCCCAGCATTTT. Translating it yields CASSQVYRANQPQHF.

A note on this clone: The sample carries other DNA sequences with the same CDR3. The chain links TRBV19 to TRBJ2-7; 11 bases line up with TRBD1. Germline V gene lookup returns CDR1 LNHDA and CDR2 SQIVND (reference sequence). This CDR3 has 15 residues. V was pared by 5 bases and J by 3 bases, with 6 bases of the junction left unmatched. This CDR3 is CASSFGQGASYEQYF. For the CDR3, the DNA is TGTGCCAGTAGTTTTGGACAGGGGGCGAGCTACGAGCAGTACTTC.

The chain combines TRBV6-5 with TRBJ2-5; 9 positions match TRBD2. Trimming cost V 6 bases and J 5 bases; bases outside gene matches: 7. The CDR3 totals 14 residues. CDR1 is MNHEY and CDR2 is SVGAGI in the germline V gene. The DNA of the CDR3 is TGTGCCAGCAGCCCCGGGACTAGCTATGAGACCCAGTACTTC. It yields the protein CASSPGTSYETQYF.

The CDR3 loop reads CASSLDPTPETQYF. The CDR3 region has the DNA TGTGCCAGCAGCTTAGATCCGACTCCCGAGACCCAGTACTTC. This chain connects TRBV11-2 to TRBJ2-5; D not certain. Looked up from germline, CDR1 is SGHAT and CDR2 is FQNNGV. V shed 0 bases and J shed 5 bases, with 10 bases lying between them. The CDR3 is made up of 14 amino acids.

The chain carries TRBV27 and TRBJ1-2, with TRBD1 matching 12 bases. The CDR3 is 15 amino acids. Germline V CDR1 and CDR2: MNHEY, SMNVEV (reference sequence). V gave up 7 bases and J gave up 4 bases; unmatched junction bases: 7. Written as DNA, the CDR3 is TGTGCCAGCATGGGGACAGGGGGCCAGACCTATGGCTACACCTTC. Translated, it gives CASMGTGGQTYGYTF.

The chain carries TRBV19 and TRBJ1-1; D remains unclear. V lost 5 bases, J lost 2 bases, and 21 bases lay in between. Germline V CDR1 and CDR2: LNHDA, SQIVND (reference sequence). This CDR3 region has 17 residues. CDR3 nucleotides: TGTGCCAGTAGTCCCCGACCCTGGATGGTCGTAAACACTGAAGCTTTCTTT. This sequence encodes CASSPRPWMVVNTEAFF. Looking up the rest from reference TRBV19 and TRBJ1-1 gives the full variable domain: DGGITQSPKYLFRKEGQNVTLSCEQNLNHDAMYWYRQDPGQGLRLIYYSQIVNDFQKGDIAEGYSVSREKKESFPLTVTSAQKNPTAFYLCASSPRPWMVVNTEAFFGQGTRLTVV.

The chain recombines TRBV2 with TRBJ1-4; D might be TRBD1 (6 bases). This CDR3 is 12 amino acids long. V was trimmed by 6 bases and J by 7 bases, leaving 9 bases between them. Germline loops: CDR1 SNHLY, CDR2 FYNNEI. CDR3 region: CASRGGAEKLFF. The CDR3 region has the DNA TGTGCCAGCAGAGGGGGTGCTGAAAAACTGTTTTTT.

V is TRBV21-1 and J is TRBJ2-7; the table's D call, TRBD2, was not checked against the DNA. TRBV21-1 is noted as a pseudogene. The CDR3 contains 16 residues. The CDR3 nucleotides are TGTGCCAGCAGCCCCCACCGCGGTGCCAGCTCCTACGAGCAGTACTTC. Translating it yields CASSPHRGASSYEQYF.

CDR3 amino acids: CASSGSTGNYGYTF. The CDR3 coding sequence is TGTGCCAGCAGCGGATCGACAGGGAACTATGGCTACACCTTC. The rearrangement uses TRBV7-2 and TRBJ1-2; TRBD1 agrees at 7 bases. Germline V CDR1 and CDR2: SGHTA, FQGNSA. The CDR3 is made up of 14 amino acids. J was trimmed by 2 bases and V by 5 bases; bases with no gene match: 5.

The genes are TRBV19 and TRBJ2-1; maybe TRBD2 (6 bases). Germline-derived CDR1 and CDR2 are LNHDA and SQIVND (reference sequence). CDR3 length: 14 residues. V was pared by 5 bases and J by 3 bases, with 11 bases between. CDR3 DNA sequence: TGTGCCAGTAGTTCGGGACTCAGCTACAATGAGCAGTTCTTC. Protein product: CASSSGLSYNEQFF.

The V and J genes are TRBV6-5 and TRBJ1-2; the match to TRBD1 covers 9 bases. J was trimmed by 10 bases and V by 6 bases; bases with no gene match: 9. In germline, CDR1 is MNHEY, CDR2 SVGAGI. The CDR3 totals 13 residues. CDR3 in amino acids: CASRTPGQGAYTF. CDR3 nucleotide sequence: TGTGCCAGCAGAACCCCGGGACAGGGCGCCTACACCTTC.

This clone was seen a few times. J is TRBJ2-5 and V is TRBV28, with D unclear. CDR3 length: 14 amino acids. Germline CDR1 MDHEN, CDR2 SYDVKM. The germline V and J ends were trimmed by 3 bases and 0 bases, with 8 bases remaining between them. In nucleotides, the CDR3 is TGTGCCAGCAGTTTCCTGTCGGACCAAGAGACCCAGTACTTC. Translating gives CASSFLSDQETQYF.